The TCR beta chain described here comes from a study of T cell responses to AZD1222 COVID-19 vaccine. This CDR3 comprises 14 residues. Trimming shortened V by 2 bases and J by 1 base, and 8 bases separated the two germline ends. Germline V CDR1 and CDR2: MNHNS, SASEGT. Measured with immunoSEQ multiplex PCR; TCRdb has only the in-frame clones, and not every one. The table includes some 56,000 clones, roughly 89% detected once. This specimen was peripheral blood, taken 28 days after the second AZD1222 dose. The clonotype originates from an adult who received the AZD1222 COVID-19 vaccine. The chain links TRBV6-1 to TRBJ1-1; D ambiguous. The CDR3 DNA sequence: TGTGCCAGCAGTGAACCGGCGGGGAACACTGAAGCTTTCTTT. Amino acids: CASSEPAGNTEAFF.